What follows are 20 T cell receptor beta chains derived from one specimen sequenced in a study of regulatory T cells in long-lasting Graves disease. With iRepertoire HTBI primers and Arm-PCR of CDR3 regions, TCR beta libraries were built. A single record per CDR3 protein comes from TCRdb applying MiXCR to the multiplex PCR reads. The top ten clones hold about two fifths of a sample with 650,000 to 850,000 distinct CDR3 sequences, around 30% of them seen once. Specified time point: persistent/refractory GD, antithyroid drugs over 5 years with positive TRAb. The TCR library was prepared using RNA isolated from PBMCs. The input for sequencing was peripheral blood mononuclear cells (PBMCs), taken when the disease was refractory, from a patient treated with antithyroid drugs. These receptors were taken from a female donor with Graves disease.

The V gene is TRBV13, the J gene TRBJ1-1; D is perhaps TRBD1 (6 bases). Germline CDR1 PRHDT, CDR2 FYEKMQ (reference sequence). V was clipped by 5 bases and J by 1 base, with 11 bases between them. The CDR3 is 14 amino acids. In DNA, the CDR3 is TGTGCCAGCAGCACCCGGGACAAGAACACTGAAGCTTTCTTT. This codes for CASSTRDKNTEAFF. The variable domain in full, completed from reference TRBV13 and TRBJ1-1, reads AAGVIQSPRHLIKEKRETATLKCYPIPRHDTVYWYQQGPGQDPQFLISFYEKMQSDKGSIPDRFSAQQFSDYHSELNMSSLELGDSALYFCASSTRDKNTEAFFGQGTRLTVV.

This clonotype turned up a few times. The chain couples TRBV20-1 to TRBJ2-7; 15 nucleotides line up with TRBD2. The CDR3 has 17 amino acids. Looked up from germline, CDR1 is DFQATT and CDR2 is SNEGSKA (reference sequence). In DNA form, the CDR3 reads TGCAGCTTAAATCCGGGACTAGCGGGAGGCCCGACCTACGAGCAGTACTTC. Translated, it gives CSLNPGLAGGPTYEQYF.

This clonotype appeared a few times. This chain links TRBV6-2 or TRBV6-3 with TRBJ1-5; 9 bases are a match to TRBD1. Germline V CDR1 and CDR2: MNHEY, SVGEGT. Unmatched junction bases numbered 6, after V lost 6 bases and J lost 0 bases. CDR3 length: 16 amino acids. CDR3 sequence reads: CASRDMGQGSNQPQHF. The CDR3 bases are TGTGCCAGCAGGGATATGGGACAGGGTAGCAATCAGCCCCAGCATTTT.

In its sample, this clonotype was seen many times. The chain links TRBV12-3 or TRBV12-4 to TRBJ2-5; 10 bases fit TRBD2. With V trimmed by 0 bases and J by 1 base, 8 bases remained unmatched. The CDR3 is 18 residues long. The CDR3 reads CASSLALGASGSQETQYF. Here the CDR3 DNA reads TGTGCCAGCAGTTTAGCGCTAGGGGCTAGCGGGAGCCAAGAGACCCAGTACTTC.

As concerns this clonotype: A single base separates this from a much larger clone, so it may be a read error. The chain couples TRBV6-2 or TRBV6-3 to TRBJ1-2, with 7 bases aligning to TRBD1. The germline V gene encodes CDR1 MNHEY and CDR2 SVGEGT. This CDR3 spans 14 amino acids. After removal of 7 bases from V and 7 bases from J, the junction contained 12 bases not matched to a gene. This CDR3 is CASKLGGTDLGYTF. CDR3 sequence (DNA): TGTGCCAGCAAACTGGGGGGGACAGATCTTGGCTACACCTTC.

This clonotype was seen only a few times. This chain connects TRBV20-1 to TRBJ1-5; D might be TRBD1 (5 bases). Germline V gene lookup returns CDR1 DFQATT and CDR2 SNEGSKA (reference sequence). CDR3 length: 12 residues. V was trimmed by 5 bases and J by 5 bases, leaving 10 bases between them. The CDR3 reads CSAGTPDQPQHF. CDR3 in DNA: TGCAGTGCTGGGACTCCCGATCAGCCCCAGCATTTT.

The chain uses TRBV7-3 and TRBJ2-5, with 13 bases matching TRBD2. J lost 5 bases, V lost 5 bases, and 8 bases had no gene match. The CDR3 length is 16 residues. The germline gives CDR1 SGHTA, CDR2 FQGTGA. CDR3 DNA sequence: TGTGCCAGCAGCCCCGGGGGACTAGCGGGAATGGAGACCCAGTACTTC. It translates to CASSPGGLAGMETQYF.

The V gene is TRBV12-3 or TRBV12-4, the J gene TRBJ1-1; D is ambiguous. The CDR3 sequence is 13 residues long. V shed 7 bases and J shed 6 bases, with 15 bases lying between them. For the CDR3, the DNA is TGTGCCAGCACCTGGGTGGGAAGCGCTGAAGCTTTCTTT. Encoded protein: CASTWVGSAEAFF.

This clonotype was seen a handful of times. This chain uses TRBV27 with TRBJ2-5, with D possibly being TRBD2 (6 bases). The length of the CDR3 is 12 residues. V was trimmed by 5 bases and J by 6 bases, leaving 10 bases between them. Germline assignment: CDR1 MNHEY and CDR2 SMNVEV (reference sequence). The CDR3 DNA reads TGTGCCAGCAGTAACGGGAGAAAGACCCAGTACTTC. This encodes CASSNGRKTQYF.

This clonotype was detected a few times. J is TRBJ1-2 and V is TRBV9; 9 positions match TRBD1. The length of the CDR3 is 15 residues. From germline, CDR1 is SGDLS and CDR2 YYNGEE. V gave up 0 bases and J gave up 3 bases; unmatched junction bases: 3. The CDR3 loop is CASSVAGTGHYGYTF. The CDR3 region has the DNA TGTGCCAGCAGCGTAGCTGGGACAGGGCACTATGGCTACACCTTC.

The V gene is TRBV29-1, the J gene TRBJ1-1; D unclear. The CDR3 totals 13 residues. Germline values: CDR1 SQVTM, CDR2 ANQGSEA. V lost 3 bases, J lost 4 bases, and 12 bases lay in between. The DNA for the CDR3 is TGCAGCGTTGATCTGGGTTTGGGCACTGAAGCTTTCTTT. It is translated as CSVDLGLGTEAFF.

The rearrangement joins TRBV29-1 to TRBJ2-7; 7 positions agree with TRBD1. There are 12 residues in the CDR3. The germline gives CDR1 SQVTM, CDR2 ANQGSEA. The CDR3 nucleotides are TGCATCTTCCGGGACAGAGCCTACGAGCAGTACTTC. Translated: CIFRDRAYEQYF.

This clonotype was seen more than once but under ten times. The V and J genes are TRBV5-1 and TRBJ2-7; possible D gene TRBD2, 6 bases. This CDR3 contains 16 residues. Germline V gene data show CDR1 as SGHRS and CDR2 as YFSETQ. Trimming cost V 7 bases and J 3 bases, with 23 bases left between them. CDR3 nucleotide sequence: TGCGCCAGCCAGAAAGCAGCCGGGCCGGGGGTCTACGAGCAGTACTTC. This codes for CASQKAAGPGVYEQYF.

V usage is TRBV19 and J usage is TRBJ2-7; the D call may be TRBD1 or TRBD2 (5 bases each). The CDR3 has 11 residues. Per the germline V gene, CDR1 is LNHDA and CDR2 is SQIVND (reference sequence). Deletions cut 7 bases from V and 7 bases from J, with 11 bases between. The CDR3 loop reads CASTWDQEQYF. The CDR3 bases are TGTGCCAGTACCTGGGACCAAGAGCAGTACTTC.

In its sample, this clonotype was seen a few times. The chain employs TRBV6-1 and TRBJ2-3; D not resolved. This CDR3 is 11 amino acids long. The germline gives CDR1 MNHNS, CDR2 SASEGT. The ends were cut back, 3 bases at V and 5 bases at J, with 3 bases in the middle. CDR3 nucleotides: TGTGCCAGCAGTGACATAGATACGCAGTATTTT. This translates into CASSDIDTQYF.

The V gene is TRBV7-2, the J gene TRBJ1-1, with 8 bases aligning to TRBD1. CDR1 is SGHTA and CDR2 is FQGNSA in the germline V gene. J lost 4 bases, V lost 3 bases, and 7 bases had no gene match. The CDR3 is 15 amino acids. CDR3 loop: CASSFSGGSATEAFF. The CDR3 DNA is TGTGCCAGCAGCTTCTCAGGGGGCAGTGCCACTGAAGCTTTCTTT.

The rearrangement uses TRBV12-3 or TRBV12-4 and TRBJ1-2; 9 bases map to TRBD1. The CDR3 totals 14 residues. The J segment lost 10 bases and the V segment lost 5 bases, leaving 11 bases of the junction unmatched. The CDR3 here is CASSLSGGQGLYTF. CDR3 DNA sequence: TGTGCCAGCAGTCTCTCGGGGGGACAGGGTCTCTACACCTTC.

This clonotype turned up a few times. V usage is TRBV6-1 and J usage is TRBJ1-1; weak D call: TRBD1 (6 bases). CDR3 length: 13 residues. Germline-derived CDR1 and CDR2 are MNHNS and SASEGT. Trimming pared 5 bases from V and 4 bases from J, leaving 11 bases between. The CDR3 region has the DNA TGTGCCAGCAGTCGCCTCAGGGGCACTGAAGCTTTCTTT. It yields the protein CASSRLRGTEAFF.

The chain carries TRBV6-6 and TRBJ2-7; weak D call: TRBD1 (6 bases). The CDR3 is 16 residues long. Trimming left V 0 bases short and J 3 bases short, with 15 bases between. The germline gives CDR1 MNHNY, CDR2 SVGAGI (reference sequence). DNA of the CDR3: TGTGCCAGCAGTTACTCGATCCCGGACAGAGACTACGAGCAGTACTTC. This sequence encodes CASSYSIPDRDYEQYF.

This clonotype was detected a few times. The chain links TRBV19 to TRBJ1-5; no firm D call. CDR3 length: 17 residues. The V and J ends lost 1 base and 5 bases respectively, with 18 bases between them. The germline gives CDR1 LNHDA, CDR2 SQIVND (reference sequence). CDR3 in DNA: TGTGCCAGTAGTATAGCCCTGAGGTTCAACTGGCATCAGCCCCAGCATTTT. Translation: CASSIALRFNWHQPQHF. The whole variable domain, filled in from reference TRBV19 and TRBJ1-5, reads DGGITQSPKYLFRKEGQNVTLSCEQNLNHDAMYWYRQDPGQGLRLIYYSQIVNDFQKGDIAEGYSVSREKKESFPLTVTSAQKNPTAFYLCASSIALRFNWHQPQHFGDGTRLSIL.